This TCR beta chain emerged from a study of HIV-infected patients and healthy controls. Study overall: All patients had undetectable virus after a further year of therapy, about 70% of the 16 by the second bleed. Study findings and constraints: Slight age and sex differences between study cohorts did not explain the diversity differences.

This clonotype was detected many times. Antigen unknown. Follow-up blood was drawn about 14 weeks, roughly three months, after antiretroviral therapy began. All unsorted peripheral T cells were captured because whole blood was used without fractionation. The V segment lost 5 bases and the J segment 1 base; nucleotides outside the gene matches: 5. In germline, CDR1 is MNHEY, CDR2 SVGEGT. The CDR3 spans 15 residues. Alpha and beta constant-region primers primed reverse transcription of around 540 ng RNA. Alpha and beta chain libraries were made separately by chain-specific third strand synthesis with multiplexing indices. A single primer pair per chain amplified all rearrangements, with per-molecule barcodes. TCRdb re-called the 5' RACE reads through MiXCR, storing one row per CDR3 protein. Among approximately 11,000 distinct CDR3 sequences, almost 6% were seen once, and the ten largest hold approximately 30%.

The material sequenced was blood, taken during antiretroviral therapy. The sequence was obtained from an adult with HIV infection. The donor label of this sample is uncertain. V and J are TRBV6-2 or TRBV6-3 and TRBJ2-5, with 9 positions matching TRBD1. CDR3 protein: CASSLGQGPQETQYF. In DNA, the CDR3 is TGTGCCAGCAGTCTGGGACAGGGCCCCCAAGAGACCCAGTACTTC.